The clone carrying this TCR beta chain was detected only a few times. Unfractionated PBMC were spiked with known numbers of KT2 clone cells. Looked up from germline, CDR1 is SGHDN and CDR2 is FVKESK. The CDR3 contains 14 residues. Trimming took 6 bases from V and 9 from J, leaving 17 bases between them. Each cDNA got a UMI-containing oligo ligated at its 3' end. First-round PCR used 3 to 4 cycles and beta primers RC1.1 and RC1.2 covering TRBC1 and TRBC2. From the second PCR onward, TCR alpha and beta chains were processed separately. TCRdb reanalysed the UMI-ligation and nested PCR reads using MiXCR and keeps one entry per CDR3 protein. The sample lists 40,000 to 50,000 distinct CDR3 sequences, about a sixth seen once, with over 40% in the top ten. These data come from a study of quantifying T cell responses using KT2 cells. On the study more broadly: Reverse transcription used primers in the TCR alpha and beta constant regions.

The TCR sequence derives from a human donor. The genes are TRBV14 and TRBJ2-2; weak D call: TRBD2 (6 bases). Sample: PBMCs spiked with cells of the T cell clone KT2. CDR3 protein: CASSPGGGHWELFF. CDR3 bases: TGTGCCAGCAGTCCCGGAGGAGGGCACTGGGAGCTGTTTTTT.